The 22 T cell receptor beta chains below all came from one sample that was sequenced in a study of beta chain features in type 1 diabetes (dated by TCRdb to the late 2010s). The library was generated by the immunoSEQ multiplex PCR assay. The entire isolated RNA was reverse transcribed using the High Capacity cDNA Reverse Transcription Kit, and thus expressed TCRB transcripts were sequenced. The table was pulled from immuneACCESS by TCRdb, which kept in-frame rearrangements only. Such tables lose some clones; where checked, under half of the loss comes from unresolved V genes, and the rest has no known cause. This sample has about 360,000 clones in its table, and roughly an eighth of those were observed once. The ten largest clonotypes hold less than 0.02% of the sample. The sequenced sample was naive CD4+ T cells from blood. In light of the paper, this sample's cell subset or site label describes: true naive CD4+ T cells. All receptors come from a man younger than 35 in good health.

The chain has TRBV19 and TRBJ2-5; TRBD2 matches at 13 bases. The germline gives CDR1 LNHDA, CDR2 SQIVND (reference sequence). The CDR3 covers 15 residues. V was clipped by 7 bases and J by 4 bases; unmatched bases: 6. CDR3 sequence (DNA): TGTGCCAGTACCCCGGGACTAGCGGGAAGAGAGACCCAGTACTTC. This translates into CASTPGLAGRETQYF.

The chain links TRBV5-1 to TRBJ2-1, with 8 nucleotides matching TRBD2. V trimming: 0 bases; J trimming: 4 bases; junction bases outside the gene matches: 3. CDR3 length equals 15 residues. Germline V gene lookup returns CDR1 SGHRS and CDR2 YFSETQ. This chain's CDR3 is CASSLGVAGYNEQFF. CDR3 coding DNA: TGCGCCAGCAGCTTGGGAGTAGCGGGGTACAATGAGCAGTTCTTC.

This clone has only a few counts. The V and J genes are TRBV18 and TRBJ2-1; 10 nucleotides line up with TRBD2. CDR1 is KGHSH and CDR2 is LQKENI in the germline V gene. The junction had 3 bases not matched to a gene; V was cut back by 1 base and J by 6 bases. The CDR3 has 15 residues. CDR3 sequence reads: CASSPRSSGGNEQFF. In DNA form, the CDR3 reads TGTGCCAGCTCACCACGGTCTAGCGGGGGCAATGAGCAGTTCTTC.

The V and J genes are TRBV4-3 and TRBJ1-2, with 8 bases identical to TRBD1. Germline CDR1 and CDR2: LGHNA and YSLEER. The CDR3 contains 10 residues. CDR3 bases: TGCGACAGACAGGGGTTAGGCTACACCTTC. Its protein is CDRQGLGYTF.

This clone was seen only a few times. The rearrangement uses TRBV29-1 and TRBJ1-2; weak D call: TRBD1 (5 bases). Germline-derived CDR1 and CDR2 are SQVTM and ANQGSEA. Trimming stripped 6 bases from V and 6 bases from J, with 20 bases between. The CDR3 loop spans 14 amino acids. The chain's CDR3 is CSVNLQGTRNGYTF. The DNA for the CDR3 is TGCAGCGTCAACCTTCAGGGTACGAGAAATGGCTACACCTTC.

The genes are TRBV10-3 and TRBJ2-1; 15 nucleotides align to TRBD2. The germline V gene encodes CDR1 ENHRY and CDR2 SYGVKD. CDR3 length: 15 amino acids. The ends lost 4 bases at V and 7 bases at J; junction bases unmatched: 2. CDR3 DNA sequence: TGTGCCATCAGTGTGGGACTAGCGGGAGGAAATGAGCAGTTCTTC. Translation: CAISVGLAGGNEQFF.

The V and J genes are TRBV5-5 and TRBJ2-7; 8 nucleotides match TRBD1. The CDR3 is made up of 12 amino acids. With V trimmed by 1 base and J by 6 bases, 0 bases remained unmatched. The germline V gene has CDR1 SGHKS and CDR2 YYEKEE (reference sequence). The CDR3 spells CASSLTGGEQYF. Here the CDR3 DNA reads TGTGCCAGCAGCTTGACAGGGGGCGAGCAGTACTTC.

The chain couples TRBV4-1 to TRBJ1-2, with D unresolved. Germline-derived CDR1 and CDR2 are MGHRA and YSYEKL. This CDR3 is built from 15 residues. The V end lost 0 bases, the J end lost 4 bases, and 12 bases lay between the germline ends. CDR3 coding DNA: TGCGCCAGCAGCCAAGATTGGCGGGTGGTCTATGGCTACACCTTC. Residues: CASSQDWRVVYGYTF.

With respect to this clone: The junction shows a germline mismatch at one end, possibly a read error. The chain couples TRBV18 to TRBJ2-1; TRBD2 aligns across 14 bases. Germline V CDR1 and CDR2: KGHSH, LQKENI. The CDR3 has 20 amino acids. CDR3 protein: CASSPRPTSGRVQLYNEQFF. The CDR3 DNA reads as TGTGCCAGCTCCCCACGTCCGACTAGCGGGAGGGTCCAACTTTACAATGAGCAGTTCTTC.

The chain's CDR3 is CASSPPETDEQYF. For the CDR3, the DNA is TGTGCCAGCAGTCCACCAGAGACAGACGAGCAGTACTTC. The V and J genes are TRBV28 and TRBJ2-7; tentative D call: TRBD1 (5 bases). Germline lookup yields CDR1 MDHEN and CDR2 SYDVKM. This CDR3 comprises 13 residues. Trimming stripped 5 bases from V and 5 bases from J, with 13 bases between.

This chain uses TRBV4-1 with TRBJ1-1, with 9 positions matching TRBD1. J was trimmed by 7 bases and V by 5 bases; bases with no gene match: 5. CDR1 and CDR2 (germline): MGHRA, YSYEKL. The CDR3 runs to 13 residues. The CDR3 protein is CASSEMTGGEAFF. CDR3 coding DNA: TGCGCCAGCAGCGAAATGACAGGGGGTGAAGCTTTCTTT.

CDR3 protein: CAWSVRRVLGNEQFF. In DNA form, the CDR3 reads TGTGCCTGGAGTGTACGGCGGGTGTTGGGAAATGAGCAGTTCTTC. V and J are TRBV30 and TRBJ2-1, with D tentatively TRBD2 (5 bases). Per the germline V gene, CDR1 is GTSNPN and CDR2 is SVGIG (reference sequence). The length of the CDR3 is 15 residues. Trimming cost V 0 bases and J 7 bases, with 16 bases left between them.

This clone has only one observation. The rearrangement uses TRBV6-4 and TRBJ2-1; 11 bases fit TRBD2. The CDR3 is made up of 16 amino acids. J lost 3 bases, V lost 0 bases, and 1 base had no gene match. CDR1 and CDR2 (germline): MRHNA, SNTAGT. This chain's CDR3 is CASSDSTSGDYNEQFF. For the CDR3, the DNA is TGTGCCAGCAGTGACTCGACTAGCGGGGACTACAATGAGCAGTTCTTC.

The chain links TRBV4-3 to TRBJ1-1, with D unresolved. Trimming stripped 1 base from V and 0 bases from J, with 9 bases between. This CDR3 has 15 amino acids. Per the germline V gene, CDR1 is LGHNA and CDR2 is YSLEER. CDR3 sequence (DNA): TGCGCCAGCAGCCAAGTTTCGGGGATGAACACTGAAGCTTTCTTT. Protein: CASSQVSGMNTEAFF.

V usage is TRBV5-1 and J usage is TRBJ1-2; TRBD1 matches at 10 bases. CDR1 SGHRS and CDR2 YFSETQ come from the germline V gene. The CDR3 loop spans 15 amino acids. After removal of 7 bases from V and 8 bases from J, the junction contained 14 bases not matched to a gene. CDR3 nucleotide sequence: TGCGCCAGCGCCTATACCGGGACAGGGGTTCGGGGCTACACCTTC. This codes for CASAYTGTGVRGYTF.

This clone was detected a few times. The chain recombines TRBV6-5 with TRBJ1-2; 10 bases match TRBD1. Germline V gives CDR1 MNHEY, CDR2 SVGAGI. Trimming took 6 bases from V and 0 from J; bases not matched to a gene: 1. The CDR3 length is 14 residues. The CDR3 bases are TGTGCCAGCAGGACAGGGGGCTCTAACTATGGCTACACCTTC. Its translation is CASRTGGSNYGYTF.

This clone was seen more than once but under ten times. The J gene is TRBJ1-2, the V gene TRBV28; no clear D gene. The CDR3 covers 14 residues. Trimming took 2 bases from V and 6 from J, leaving 13 bases between them. Germline CDR1 MDHEN, CDR2 SYDVKM. The CDR3: CASSLIHFIHGYTF. The CDR3 DNA reads as TGTGCCAGCAGTTTAATACATTTTATACATGGCTACACCTTC.

This clone has a handful of counts. The rearrangement links TRBV7-3 to TRBJ1-6; D might be TRBD1 (5 bases). CDR1 and CDR2 from the germline V gene are SGHTA and FQGTGA. The CDR3 contains 13 residues. Trimming pared 3 bases from V and 8 bases from J, leaving 8 bases between. In DNA, the CDR3 is TGTGCCAGCAGCTTTGGGGCTGATTCACCCCTCCACTTT. This sequence encodes CASSFGADSPLHF.

The rearrangement joins TRBV2 to TRBJ2-3; no clear D. V was clipped by 7 bases and J by 2 bases, with 13 bases between them. This CDR3 is built from 14 residues. The germline gives CDR1 SNHLY, CDR2 FYNNEI. The CDR3 DNA reads as TGTGCCAGCATTTCTGGGCAGGACACAGATACGCAGTATTTT. This encodes CASISGQDTDTQYF.

This sequence joins TRBV6-1 and TRBJ1-5; 7 nucleotides agree with TRBD1. There are 14 residues in the CDR3. Per germline, CDR1 MNHNS and CDR2 SASEGT. The junction had 2 bases not matched to a gene; V was cut back by 6 bases and J by 0 bases. The CDR3 sequence is CASRGQLSNQPQHF. As DNA, the CDR3 is TGTGCCAGCAGGGGACAGCTTAGCAATCAGCCCCAGCATTTT.

The chain couples TRBV9 to TRBJ2-2; tentative D call: TRBD1 (6 bases). The CDR3 totals 15 residues. Germline assignment: CDR1 SGDLS and CDR2 YYNGEE. The V gene lost 4 bases and the J gene lost 2 bases, with 12 bases spanning the gap. Here the CDR3 DNA reads TGTGCCAGCAGCATGACAGGAGTCAACACCGGGGAGCTGTTTTTT. Protein sequence: CASSMTGVNTGELFF.

This chain links TRBV29-1 with TRBJ2-1; D call uncertain. From germline, CDR1 is SQVTM and CDR2 ANQGSEA. V dropped 3 bases and J dropped 1 base, with 7 bases sitting between them. The CDR3 has 13 amino acids. CDR3 nucleotides: TGCAGCGTTGAGGGCAAGTCCTACAATGAGCAGTTCTTC. This gives the protein CSVEGKSYNEQFF.